One sample yielded the 25 T cell receptor beta chains listed below, sequenced in a study of cytotoxic CD8 clonotypes in ibrutinib-treated CLL. Method: immunoSEQ multiplex PCR; TCRdb's copy keeps in-frame clones and lacks some. Found here are thousands of clones, 60% to 80% of them singletons; the top ten hold less than 40%. The sequenced sample was PBMCs, obtained before ibrutinib treatment. These receptor sequences come from a human donor with chronic lymphocytic leukemia.

V usage is TRBV2 and J usage is TRBJ1-2; D call uncertain. The germline V gene has CDR1 SNHLY and CDR2 FYNNEI. V lost 1 base and J lost 4, with 10 bases in between. The length of the CDR3 is 14 residues. CDR3 sequence reads: CASSEDASGYGYTF. CDR3 bases: TGTGCCAGCAGTGAAGATGCCTCTGGCTATGGCTACACCTTC.

The CDR3 loop reads CASSPGQGPGVGYTF. For the CDR3, the DNA is TGTGCCAGCTCACCGGGACAGGGGCCGGGAGTTGGCTACACCTTC. The V gene is TRBV18, the J gene TRBJ1-2, with 10 nucleotides matching TRBD1. The germline V gene encodes CDR1 KGHSH and CDR2 LQKENI. V dropped 3 bases and J dropped 7; count of bases not matched to a gene: 8. CDR3 length: 15 residues.

The J gene is TRBJ2-1, the V gene TRBV6-1; no clear D. This CDR3 is built from 11 residues. CDR1 is MNHNS and CDR2 is SASEGT in the germline V gene. The germline V and J ends were trimmed by 6 bases and 3 bases, with 3 bases remaining between them. This CDR3 reads CASRDYNEQFF. In DNA form, the CDR3 reads TGTGCCAGCAGGGACTACAATGAGCAGTTCTTC.

The chain carries TRBV27 and TRBJ2-4; 9 nucleotides line up with TRBD1. This CDR3 comprises 16 residues. Germline V gene sequence: CDR1 MNHEY, CDR2 SMNVEV (reference sequence). With 5 bases clipped from V and 1 base from J, the junction kept 6 bases outside the gene matches. CDR3 nucleotides: TGTGCCAGCAGTGGTTATGGGACAGGGGCCAAAAACATTCAGTACTTC. Translating gives CASSGYGTGAKNIQYF.

The rearrangement links TRBV18 to TRBJ1-1, with a weak D call TRBD1 (5 bases). V was cut by 0 bases and J by 7 bases, with 15 bases left in between. Germline V gene data show CDR1 as KGHSH and CDR2 as LQKENI. The CDR3 is 15 amino acids. This CDR3 is CASSPPDTRMIEAFF. The CDR3 nucleotides read TGTGCCAGCTCACCACCGGACACGAGGATGATTGAAGCTTTCTTT.

In this sample, this clone turned up a few times. The gene calls are TRBV6-1 and TRBJ2-7; D ambiguous. The ends were cut back, 1 base at V and 4 bases at J, with 8 bases in the middle. This CDR3 has 13 amino acids. Germline V gene sequence: CDR1 MNHNS, CDR2 SASEGT. The CDR3 reads CASSEVQLYEQYF. The CDR3 DNA follows: TGTGCCAGCAGTGAAGTGCAGCTTTACGAGCAGTACTTC.

This clone is large (0.1 to 1%) by share. The CDR3 region is CASSYETSGRAYGELFF. For the CDR3, the DNA is TGTGCCAGCAGCTACGAGACTAGCGGGAGGGCCTACGGGGAGCTGTTTTTT. The V and J genes are TRBV5-6 and TRBJ2-2, with 14 bases fitting TRBD2. The CDR3 contains 17 residues. In germline, CDR1 is SGHDT, CDR2 YYEEEE. The V and J ends lost 3 bases and 7 bases, in that order; junction bases with no gene match: 8.

This clone was counted between two and nine times. The rearrangement joins TRBV5-4 to TRBJ2-7; the D is unclear. The CDR3 spans 13 residues. Germline V lookup: CDR1 SGHNT, CDR2 YYREEE (reference sequence). Trimming left V 1 base short and J 7 bases short, with 12 bases between. CDR3 nucleotides: TGTGCCAGCAGCTTGTTTAAAGGGCAGGAGCAGTACTTC. Translated, it gives CASSLFKGQEQYF.

V is TRBV7-8 and J is TRBJ2-2; 9 positions match TRBD1. Germline CDR1 and CDR2: SGHVS and FQNEAQ. J gave up 9 bases and V 8 bases, and 7 bases lay outside the gene matches. The CDR3 is 13 amino acids. The CDR3 loop reads CASGTGLIRELFF. In nucleotides, the CDR3 is TGTGCCAGCGGGACAGGGCTTATCAGGGAGCTGTTTTTT.

V usage is TRBV28 and J usage is TRBJ1-2; D ambiguous. Trimming left V 10 bases short and J 1 base short, with 10 bases between. CDR1 and CDR2 from the germline V gene are MDHEN and SYDVKM. The CDR3 runs to 12 residues. The CDR3 spells CATLVGNYGYTF. The DNA for the CDR3 is TGTGCCACCCTAGTAGGTAACTATGGCTACACCTTC.

The chain is built from TRBV19 and TRBJ1-2; D gene unclear. The V end was cut by 5 bases, the J end by 8 bases, with 18 bases between. Looked up from germline, CDR1 is LNHDA and CDR2 is SQIVND (reference sequence). The length of the CDR3 is 14 residues. The CDR3 protein is CASSLAGTRQGYTF. The CDR3 DNA reads as TGTGCCAGTAGTCTTGCAGGTACAAGGCAGGGCTACACCTTC.

This clone was seen a handful of times. This sequence joins TRBV19 and TRBJ1-5; D is uncertain. Trimming took 4 bases from V and 4 from J, leaving 5 bases between them. CDR1 LNHDA and CDR2 SQIVND come from the germline V gene (reference sequence). The CDR3 consists of 12 residues. The CDR3 reads CASSSGNQPQHF. CDR3 bases: TGTGCCAGTAGTAGCGGGAATCAGCCCCAGCATTTT.

This sequence joins TRBV18 and TRBJ1-5; D is uncertain. This CDR3 has 15 residues. V gave up 2 bases and J gave up 5 bases, with 13 bases separating them. CDR1 and CDR2 (germline): KGHSH, LQKENI. This CDR3 reads CASSPTTDPYQPQHF. The CDR3 DNA follows: TGTGCCAGCTCACCAACGACGGACCCTTATCAGCCCCAGCATTTT.

The rearrangement uses TRBV7-2 and TRBJ1-1; the D gene is possibly TRBD1 (5 bases). V gave up 1 base and J gave up 2 bases, with 11 bases separating them. Germline loops: CDR1 SGHTA, CDR2 FQGNSA. The CDR3 sequence is 15 residues long. CDR3 sequence: CASSLGGTDNTEAFF. CDR3 in DNA: TGTGCCAGCAGCTTAGGAGGGACGGATAACACTGAAGCTTTCTTT.

In DNA, the CDR3 is TGTGCCAGCAAGGACCAAAAAAACATTCAGTACTTC. Translating it yields CASKDQKNIQYF. The J gene is TRBJ2-4, the V gene TRBV27; D unresolved. The length of the CDR3 is 12 residues. Per the germline V gene, CDR1 is MNHEY and CDR2 is SMNVEV (reference sequence). V was shortened by 7 bases and J by 4 bases, with 8 bases between the two germline ends.

This chain joins TRBV11-3 and TRBJ2-3, with 8 nucleotides matching TRBD2. With 1 base clipped from V and 5 bases from J, the junction kept 8 bases outside the gene matches. Germline V lookup: CDR1 SGHNT, CDR2 YENEEA. The CDR3 has 16 amino acids. The chain's CDR3 is CASSLGDAGGGDTQYF. Written as DNA, the CDR3 is TGTGCCAGCAGCTTAGGAGACGCGGGAGGAGGAGATACGCAGTATTTT.

The chain has TRBV7-9 and TRBJ2-1; a possible D gene is TRBD1 (6 bases). The CDR3 is made up of 12 amino acids. Germline CDR1 and CDR2: SEHNR and FQNEAQ (reference sequence). V lost 7 bases to trimming and J lost 12 bases, with 16 bases between them. DNA of the CDR3: TGTGCCAGCAACCTGGGGGCTGCCTTGCAGTTCTTC. Protein sequence: CASNLGAALQFF.

This chain uses TRBV27 with TRBJ2-5; D perhaps matches TRBD2 (6 bases). This CDR3 spans 14 amino acids. V dropped 5 bases and J dropped 5 bases, with 15 bases sitting between them. CDR1 is MNHEY and CDR2 is SMNVEV in the germline V gene (reference sequence). CDR3 loop: CASSPGTRGETQYF. DNA for the CDR3: TGTGCCAGCAGTCCGGGGACCCGGGGGGAGACCCAGTACTTC.

This clone is labeled as large. The chain has TRBV11-3 and TRBJ2-2; no clear D gene. CDR1 is SGHNT and CDR2 is YENEEA in the germline V gene. V lost 0 bases to trimming and J lost 4 bases, with 12 bases between them. CDR3 length equals 16 residues. This CDR3 is CASSLDPDRSTGELFF. The CDR3 bases are TGTGCCAGCAGCTTAGATCCGGATAGGTCCACCGGGGAGCTGTTTTTT.

This clone was seen just once. The chain is built from TRBV2 and TRBJ2-7; D not certain. The CDR3 has 11 amino acids. Germline V gives CDR1 SNHLY, CDR2 FYNNEI. The V end lost 6 bases, the J end lost 4 bases, and 7 bases lay between the germline ends. Written as DNA, the CDR3 is TGTGCCAGCAGCCGAATATACGAGCAGTACTTC. It yields the protein CASSRIYEQYF.

The sample holds a few counts of this clone. The chain carries TRBV28 and TRBJ2-7; 10 positions match TRBD1. The J segment lost 12 bases and the V segment lost 5 bases, leaving 7 bases of the junction unmatched. The V gene's germline CDR1 is MDHEN and CDR2 SYDVKM. The CDR3 has 12 residues. The CDR3 bases are TGTGCCAGCAGTCCCCGGACAGGGGGTACGTACTTC. It yields the protein CASSPRTGGTYF.

This clone has only one observation. V is TRBV7-8 and J is TRBJ1-5, with unresolved D. Trimming took off 0 bases at V and 0 bases at J, with 6 bases between the two ends. In germline, CDR1 is SGHVS, CDR2 FQNEAQ. This CDR3 has 15 amino acids. The CDR3, as DNA: TGTGCCAGCAGCTTAGCGGTAAATAGCAATCAGCCCCAGCATTTT. As protein: CASSLAVNSNQPQHF.

V is TRBV6-6 and J is TRBJ2-2, with 13 bases identical to TRBD2. The CDR3 is made up of 16 amino acids. In germline, CDR1 is MNHNY, CDR2 SVGAGI (reference sequence). After removal of 6 bases from V and 7 bases from J, the junction contained 8 bases not matched to a gene. The CDR3 DNA reads as TGTGCCAGCAGAAGGACTAGCGGGAGACGCGGCGGGGAGCTGTTTTTT. Protein: CASRRTSGRRGGELFF.

The gene calls are TRBV7-6 and TRBJ2-5; TRBD2 is a possible D gene (6 bases). This CDR3 comprises 15 residues. Per the germline V gene, CDR1 is SGHVS and CDR2 is FNYEAQ. V was pared by 3 bases and J by 2 bases, with 13 bases between. The CDR3 nucleotides read TGTGCCAGCAGCTTGGGACGGGGAGGACAAGAGACCCAGTACTTC. It translates to CASSLGRGGQETQYF.

This rearrangement joins TRBV5-5 to TRBJ2-7; weak D call: TRBD2 (5 bases). Germline V gene sequence: CDR1 SGHKS, CDR2 YYEKEE (reference sequence). This CDR3 spans 15 amino acids. The germline V and J ends were trimmed by 0 bases and 2 bases, with 12 bases remaining between them. The CDR3 bases are TGTGCCAGCAGCTTGGAGGCTAGCCTCGCCTACGAGCAGTACTTC. It encodes CASSLEASLAYEQYF.